This TCR beta chain was found in a study of blood T cell repertoires in COVID-19. On the study more broadly: T cells, B-cell-depleted T cells, or PBMCs supplied cDNA or gDNA.

Sequenced by immunoSEQ multiplex PCR; TCRdb stores in-frame clones only, minus some. Among roughly 200,000 clones listed, 80% to 90% were seen once. Participants' reported clinical history set cohort assignment. Germline V lookup: CDR1 MNHEY, CDR2 SVGAGI. Deletions cut 5 bases from V and 11 bases from J, with 20 bases between. This CDR3 contains 14 residues. Sequenced input: PBMCs or T cells enriched from blood (not recorded which). V usage is TRBV6-5 and J usage is TRBJ2-3; D is possibly TRBD1 (6 bases). The clonotype was recovered from a middle-aged woman with acute COVID-19. CDR3 loop: CASSTLGTTTMQYF. DNA for the CDR3: TGTGCCAGCAGTACTCTGGGGACAACGACAATGCAGTATTTT.